The 21 T cell receptor beta chains presented below share a single source sample, sequenced in a study of cytomegalovirus exposure and HLA in healthy donors. This PCR relied on a set of 60 Vbeta primers and 13 Jbeta primers. Some clones are missing from TCRdb's copy, which holds only in-frame ones; the method was immunoSEQ multiplex PCR. This sample carries about 160,000 clones, with about 1.2% going to the ten biggest clones. Sequencing used PBMCs. The source of these receptors is a woman aged 55-75 years in good health and CMV-seronegative.

This rearrangement joins TRBV4-3 to TRBJ1-4, with TRBD1 matching 8 bases. Trimming took 4 bases from V and 8 from J; bases not matched to a gene: 12. Per germline, CDR1 LGHNA and CDR2 YSLEER. The CDR3 loop spans 16 amino acids. CDR3 sequence (DNA): TGCGCCAGCAGCCCGAGCAACCAGGGGGCTAGAGAAAAACTGTTTTTT. Its translation is CASSPSNQGAREKLFF.

The CDR3 protein is CASSNSLGGYTF. CDR3 in DNA: TGTGCCAGCTCAAACAGCCTTGGGGGCTACACCTTC. The chain combines TRBV18 with TRBJ1-2; D unresolved. CDR1 and CDR2 from the germline V gene are KGHSH and LQKENI. V was cut by 5 bases and J by 8 bases, with 12 bases left in between. This CDR3 comprises 12 residues.

The V and J genes are TRBV5-1 and TRBJ2-3, with 9 nucleotides matching TRBD1. V shed 9 bases and J 3 bases; nucleotides not matched to a gene: 11. The CDR3 is made up of 15 amino acids. Germline V gene lookup returns CDR1 SGHRS and CDR2 YFSETQ. CDR3 in DNA: TGCGCCACGAAGCTGACAGGGGGAAGTACAGATACGCAGTATTTT. It codes for CATKLTGGSTDTQYF. Complete variable domain (other parts from reference TRBV5-1 and TRBJ2-3): KAGVTQTPRYLIKTRGQQVTLSCSPISGHRSVSWYQQTPGQGLQFLFEYFSETQRNKGNFPGRFSGRQFSNSRSEMNVSTLELGDSALYLCATKLTGGSTDTQYFGPGTRLTVL.

V usage is TRBV5-1 and J usage is TRBJ2-1, with TRBD2 matching 13 bases. Per the germline V gene, CDR1 is SGHRS and CDR2 is YFSETQ. This CDR3 comprises 16 residues. After removal of 6 bases from V and 5 bases from J, the junction contained 8 bases not matched to a gene. The CDR3 region is CASILGGLAGNNEQFF. The CDR3 region has the DNA TGCGCCAGCATCCTGGGGGGACTAGCGGGAAACAATGAGCAGTTCTTC.

Here the CDR3 DNA reads TGTGCCACCAGCAGGGGGACAGGGGGCATCTACGAGCAGTACTTC. Protein: CATSRGTGGIYEQYF. The V and J genes are TRBV15 and TRBJ2-7; 12 bases are shared with TRBD1. J was trimmed by 3 bases and V by 3 bases; bases with no gene match: 3. The germline gives CDR1 LNHNV, CDR2 YYDKDF (reference sequence). The CDR3 totals 15 residues. Together with reference TRBV15 and TRBJ2-7, the CDR3 gives the full variable domain: DAMVIQNPRYQVTQFGKPVTLSCSQTLNHNVMYWYQQKSSQAPKLLFHYYDKDFNNEADTPDNFQSRRPNTSFCFLDIRSPGLGDTAMYLCATSRGTGGIYEQYFGPGTRLTVT.

V is TRBV25-1 and J is TRBJ1-5; D is possibly TRBD1 (6 bases). Trimming stripped 6 bases from V and 6 bases from J, with 18 bases between. CDR3 size: 15 residues. CDR1 and CDR2 (germline): MGHDK, SYGVNS. In DNA, the CDR3 is TGTGCCAGCAGCCCTACGGGGGGCGCGGGTCAGCCCCAGCATTTT. This translates into CASSPTGGAGQPQHF. The complete variable domain, with remaining parts taken from reference TRBV25-1 and TRBJ1-5, reads EADIYQTPRYLVIGTGKKITLECSQTMGHDKMYWYQQDPGMELHLIHYSYGVNSTEKGDLSSESTVSRIRTEHFPLTLESARPSHTSQYLCASSPTGGAGQPQHFGDGTRLSIL.

The rearrangement joins TRBV5-5 to TRBJ2-1; 8 bases align to TRBD2. The V and J ends lost 0 bases and 0 bases, in that order; junction bases with no gene match: 5. The CDR3 is 17 amino acids. Germline CDR1 SGHKS, CDR2 YYEKEE (reference sequence). The CDR3 DNA is TGTGCCAGCAGCTTGGTGAGCGGGGGAATCTCCTACAATGAGCAGTTCTTC. Encoded protein: CASSLVSGGISYNEQFF.

This chain uses TRBV7-2 with TRBJ2-1, with TRBD2 matching over 8 bases. The CDR3 is 16 amino acids. Germline V CDR1 and CDR2: SGHTA, FQGNSA. Trimming at V came to 1 base and at J to 6 bases, leaving 8 bases not matched to a gene. CDR3 region: CASSLVGTRIRNEQFF. CDR3 DNA: TGTGCCAGCAGCTTAGTGGGGACTAGAATCCGCAATGAGCAGTTCTTC.

The chain uses TRBV5-4 and TRBJ2-7; 12 positions match TRBD1. After removal of 4 bases from V and 6 bases from J, the junction contained 8 bases not matched to a gene. CDR3 length: 15 amino acids. CDR1 is SGHNT, CDR2 YYREEE, per germline (reference sequence). The CDR3 here is CASSAPGTGGFEQYF. The CDR3, as DNA: TGTGCCAGCAGCGCACCCGGGACAGGGGGCTTCGAGCAGTACTTC. Drawing the rest from reference TRBV5-4 and TRBJ2-7, the complete variable domain is ETGVTQSPTHLIKTRGQQVTLRCSSQSGHNTVSWYQQALGQGPQFIFQYYREEENGRGNFPPRFSGLQFPNYSSELNVNALELDDSALYLCASSAPGTGGFEQYFGPGTRLTVT.

The genes are TRBV4-2 and TRBJ2-3; 9 positions agree with TRBD2. Trimming cost V 4 bases and J 4 bases; bases outside gene matches: 9. The CDR3 totals 16 residues. Germline V lookup: CDR1 LGHNA, CDR2 YNFKEQ. As DNA, the CDR3 is TGTGCCAGCAGCCCTTATCTAGCGGGATCCCCAGATACGCAGTATTTT. It specifies CASSPYLAGSPDTQYF.

The V and J genes are TRBV6-5 and TRBJ2-2; D is possibly TRBD1 (5 bases). Trimming removed 6 bases at V and 1 base at J, with 9 bases between. Germline assignment: CDR1 MNHEY and CDR2 SVGAGI. The CDR3 loop spans 14 amino acids. CDR3: CASRTGQNTGELFF. CDR3 nucleotide sequence: TGTGCCAGCAGAACAGGACAGAACACCGGGGAGCTGTTTTTT.

The chain carries TRBV7-3 and TRBJ2-6, with a possible D match to TRBD2 (6 bases). This CDR3 spans 19 amino acids. V shed 4 bases and J shed 0 bases, with 19 bases lying between them. The germline gives CDR1 SGHTA, CDR2 FQGTGA. This chain's CDR3 is CASSSRGRDPPSGANVLTF. The CDR3 region has the DNA TGTGCCAGCAGCTCGCGGGGAAGGGACCCCCCCTCTGGGGCCAACGTCCTGACTTTC.

The V gene is TRBV18, the J gene TRBJ1-2; D call uncertain. The germline V gene encodes CDR1 KGHSH and CDR2 LQKENI. V was shortened by 6 bases and J by 4 bases, with 18 bases between the two germline ends. The CDR3 runs to 15 residues. The CDR3 loop reads CASSPGRETFYGYTF. CDR3 sequence (DNA): TGTGCCAGCTCCCCCGGGCGGGAAACCTTCTATGGCTACACCTTC.

The V and J genes are TRBV5-4 and TRBJ2-7, with 7 bases matching TRBD1. CDR1 and CDR2 from the germline V gene are SGHNT and YYREEE (reference sequence). V was pared by 3 bases and J by 6 bases, with 6 bases of the junction left unmatched. The CDR3 is made up of 13 amino acids. The CDR3 spells CASSWANRGEQYF. CDR3 DNA: TGTGCCAGCAGCTGGGCCAACAGGGGCGAGCAGTACTTC.

CDR3: CASSLARAPNSPLHF. The CDR3 nucleotides are TGTGCCAGCAGCTTAGCGAGGGCGCCCAATTCACCCCTCCACTTT. This chain uses TRBV7-2 with TRBJ1-6; D remains ambiguous. Germline V gene sequence: CDR1 SGHTA, CDR2 FQGNSA. The CDR3 has 15 amino acids. V lost 0 bases to trimming and J lost 7 bases, with 10 bases between them. Supplemented by reference TRBV7-2 and TRBJ1-6, the full variable domain reads GAGVSQSPSNKVTEKGKDVELRCDPISGHTALYWYRQSLGQGLEFLIYFQGNSAPDKSGLPSDRFSAERTGGSVSTLTIQRTQQEDSAVYLCASSLARAPNSPLHFGNGTRLTVT.

The rearrangement joins TRBV18 to TRBJ1-3; the match to TRBD1 covers 9 bases. The junction had 5 bases not matched to a gene; V was cut back by 1 base and J by 4 bases. Germline loops: CDR1 KGHSH, CDR2 LQKENI. The CDR3 extends over 16 amino acids. The CDR3 loop is CASSPQRDRAGNTIYF. The CDR3 nucleotides read TGTGCCAGCTCACCACAACGGGACAGGGCCGGAAACACCATATATTTT.

This chain joins TRBV27 and TRBJ2-2; 8 positions agree with TRBD1. Germline V gene data show CDR1 as MNHEY and CDR2 as SMNVEV (reference sequence). With 3 bases clipped from V and 5 bases from J, the junction kept 2 bases outside the gene matches. CDR3 length equals 14 residues. The CDR3: CASSFDRGTGELFF. DNA of the CDR3: TGTGCCAGCAGTTTCGACAGGGGTACCGGGGAGCTGTTTTTT.

This rearrangement joins TRBV19 to TRBJ2-7; D not certain. The CDR3 extends over 14 amino acids. V was pared by 7 bases and J by 0 bases, with 13 bases between. Germline lookup yields CDR1 LNHDA and CDR2 SQIVND (reference sequence). Here the CDR3 DNA reads TGTGCCAGTACCGGAACAGCCCGCTCCTACGAGCAGTACTTC. It encodes CASTGTARSYEQYF.

J is TRBJ2-3 and V is TRBV5-1; 10 nucleotides agree with TRBD1. The CDR3 contains 15 residues. V gave up 4 bases and J gave up 1 base; unmatched junction bases: 3. Germline CDR1 SGHRS, CDR2 YFSETQ. CDR3 sequence: CASSPGQGGTDTQYF. For the CDR3, the DNA is TGCGCCAGCAGCCCCGGACAGGGGGGCACAGATACGCAGTATTTT.

This chain connects TRBV4-1 to TRBJ2-5, with TRBD2 identical over 10 bases. The CDR3 consists of 17 residues. From germline, CDR1 is MGHRA and CDR2 YSYEKL. The J segment lost 2 bases and the V segment lost 0 bases, leaving 6 bases of the junction unmatched. The CDR3: CASSQDPSGGVQETQYF. CDR3 nucleotide sequence: TGCGCCAGCAGCCAAGATCCGAGCGGGGGGGTTCAAGAGACCCAGTACTTC.

The chain combines TRBV7-9 with TRBJ1-1; TRBD1 matches 8 bases. The J segment lost 7 bases and the V segment lost 6 bases, leaving 7 bases of the junction unmatched. CDR1 and CDR2 from the germline V gene are SEHNR and FQNEAQ (reference sequence). The CDR3 is 13 amino acids. The CDR3 nucleotides are TGTGCCAGCAGTTCACCACAGGGGGTTGAAGCTTTCTTT. It codes for CASSSPQGVEAFF. Full variable domain (remainder filled in from reference TRBV7-9 and TRBJ1-1): DTGVSQNPRHKITKRGQNVTFRCDPISEHNRLYWYRQTLGQGPEFLTYFQNEAQLEKSRLLSDRFSAERPKGSFSTLEIQRTEQGDSAMYLCASSSPQGVEAFFGQGTRLTVV.